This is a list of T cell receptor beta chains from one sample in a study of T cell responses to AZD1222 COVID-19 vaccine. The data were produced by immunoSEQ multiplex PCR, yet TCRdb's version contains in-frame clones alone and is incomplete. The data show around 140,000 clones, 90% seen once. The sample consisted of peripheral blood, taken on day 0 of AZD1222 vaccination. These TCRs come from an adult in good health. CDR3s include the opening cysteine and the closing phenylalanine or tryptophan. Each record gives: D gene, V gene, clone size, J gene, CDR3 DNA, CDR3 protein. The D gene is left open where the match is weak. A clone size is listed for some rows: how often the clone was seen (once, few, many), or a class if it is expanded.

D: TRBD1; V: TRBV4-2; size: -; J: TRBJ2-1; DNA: TGTGCCAGCAGCCAAGAACAGGGGGCGTACTACAATGAGCAGTTCTTC; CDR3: CASSQEQGAYYNEQFF
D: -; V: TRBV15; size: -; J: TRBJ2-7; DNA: TGTGCCACCAGCAGAGTTTTGAACGAGCAGTACTTC; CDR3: CATSRVLNEQYF
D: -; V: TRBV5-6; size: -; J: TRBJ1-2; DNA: TGTGCCAGCAGCGGGGAATATGGCTACACCTTC; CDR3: CASSGEYGYTF
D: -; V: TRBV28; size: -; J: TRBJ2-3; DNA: TGTGCCAGCAGTTTAAGCCAGAGCCTAGATACGCAGTATTTT; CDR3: CASSLSQSLDTQYF
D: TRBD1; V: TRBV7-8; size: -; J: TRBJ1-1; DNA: TGTGCCAGCAGCTGGACAGGATCGGTGGTCACTGAAGCTTTCTTT; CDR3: CASSWTGSVVTEAFF
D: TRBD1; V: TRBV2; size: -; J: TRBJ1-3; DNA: TGTGCCAGCAGATCTACGACAGGGGGTTATGGAAACACCATATATTTT; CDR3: CASRSTTGGYGNTIYF
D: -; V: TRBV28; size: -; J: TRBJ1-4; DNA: TGTGCCAGCAGTTTAAGGTTTGAAAAACTGTTTTTT; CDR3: CASSLRFEKLFF
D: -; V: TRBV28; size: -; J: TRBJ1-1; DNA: TGTGCCAGCAGTTTAAAGATGAACACTGAAGCTTTCTTT; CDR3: CASSLKMNTEAFF
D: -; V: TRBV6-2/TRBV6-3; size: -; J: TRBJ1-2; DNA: TGTGCCAGCAGTTACTCACGTGTCTATGGCTACACCTTC; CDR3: CASSYSRVYGYTF
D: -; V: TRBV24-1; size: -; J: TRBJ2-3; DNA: TGTGCCACCCGCGGGACTCTTGGCCCGGGAGATACGCAGTATTTT; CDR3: CATRGTLGPGDTQYF
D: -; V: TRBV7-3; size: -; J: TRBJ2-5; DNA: TGTGCCAGCAGCTCAGGGGCCCAAGAGACCCAGTACTTC; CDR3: CASSSGAQETQYF
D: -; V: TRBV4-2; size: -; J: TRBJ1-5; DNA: TGTGCCAGCAGCCGGACGGGGAGCAATCAGCCCCAGCATTTT; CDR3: CASSRTGSNQPQHF
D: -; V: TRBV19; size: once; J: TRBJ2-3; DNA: TGTGCCAGTGGCGGACAGACGACAGATACGCAGTATTTT; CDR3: CASGGQTTDTQYF
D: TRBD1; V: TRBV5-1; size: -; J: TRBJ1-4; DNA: TGCGCCAGCAGCCCGGGACAGCTTAATGAAAAACTGTTTTTT; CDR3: CASSPGQLNEKLFF
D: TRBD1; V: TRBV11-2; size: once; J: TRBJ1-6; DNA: TGTGCCAGCAGCACCCCCGGGACAGGGGGGAGCTCCTATAATTCACCCCTCCACTTT; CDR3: CASSTPGTGGSSYNSPLHF
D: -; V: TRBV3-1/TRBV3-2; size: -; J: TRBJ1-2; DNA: TGTGCCAGCAGCCAAGAAGGCACCAGTGAGTTTAGGAACTATGGCTACACCTTC; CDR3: CASSQEGTSEFRNYGYTF
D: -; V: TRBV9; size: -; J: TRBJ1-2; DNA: TGTGCCAGCAGCGCCCCCCATCTAGGGGGACCGGCTAACTATGGCTACACCTTC; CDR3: CASSAPHLGGPANYGYTF
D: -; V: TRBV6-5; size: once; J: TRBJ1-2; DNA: TGTGCCAGCACCCGAGGGGGGAGTCAGAATGGCTACACCTTC; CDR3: CASTRGGSQNGYTF
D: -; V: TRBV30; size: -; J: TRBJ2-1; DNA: TGTGCCGGGGGCACAGGGATTACCCTCGATGAGCAGTTCTTC; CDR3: CAGGTGITLDEQFF
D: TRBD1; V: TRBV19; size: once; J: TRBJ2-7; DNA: TGTGCCAGTAGTGGGGACAGGGACGTCTCCTACGAGCAGTACTTC; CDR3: CASSGDRDVSYEQYF
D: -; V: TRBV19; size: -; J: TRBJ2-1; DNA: TGTGCCAGTAGTATAGGGGCAGGGGCCAATGAGCAGTTCTTC; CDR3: CASSIGAGANEQFF
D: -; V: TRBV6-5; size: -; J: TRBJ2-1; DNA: TGTGCCAGCAGTCGACTGAGCTCCTACAATGAGCAGTTCTTC; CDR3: CASSRLSSYNEQFF
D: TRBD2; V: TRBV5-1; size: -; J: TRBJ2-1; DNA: TGCGCCAGCAGCTCAGGACTAGCGGGGGGGAATGAGCAGTTCTTC; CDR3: CASSSGLAGGNEQFF
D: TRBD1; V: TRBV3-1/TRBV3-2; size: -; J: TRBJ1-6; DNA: TGTGCCAGCAGCACACCGGGACAGGGGCCCCGGGGAATTTCACCCCTCCACTTT; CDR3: CASSTPGQGPRGISPLHF
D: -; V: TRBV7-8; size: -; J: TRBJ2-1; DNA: TGTGCCAGCAGCCCGGGGGTTTTAAGCTCCTACAATGAGCAGTTCTTC; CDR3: CASSPGVLSSYNEQFF
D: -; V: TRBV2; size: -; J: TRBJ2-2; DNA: TGTGCCAGCAGTGAACTGTCCGGGGAGCTGTTTTTT; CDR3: CASSELSGELFF
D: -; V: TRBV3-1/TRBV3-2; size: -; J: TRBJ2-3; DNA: TGTGCCAGCAGCCTCCTCCGGGGGCCCACAGATACGCAGTATTTT; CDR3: CASSLLRGPTDTQYF
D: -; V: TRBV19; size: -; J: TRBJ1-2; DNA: TGTGCCATTGGCGGGGGTGGCTATGGCTACACCTTC; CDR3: CAIGGGGYGYTF
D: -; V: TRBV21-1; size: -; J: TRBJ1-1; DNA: TGTGCCAGCAGCGCCCACCTGATCTGGGTGAACACTGAAGCTTTCTTT; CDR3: CASSAHLIWVNTEAFF
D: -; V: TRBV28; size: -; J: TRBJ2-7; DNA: TGTGCCAGCAGTTTTTCAGACACTCTAAACGAGCAGTACTTC; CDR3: CASSFSDTLNEQYF
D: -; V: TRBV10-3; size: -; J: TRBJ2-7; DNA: TGTGCCGCAGGGGGGGGATTCTACGAGCAGTACTTC; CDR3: CAAGGGFYEQYF
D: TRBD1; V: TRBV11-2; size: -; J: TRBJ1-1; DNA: TGTGCCAGCAGCATCACAGGGGGTACTGAAGCTTTCTTT; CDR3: CASSITGGTEAFF